This T cell receptor beta chain came from a study of CXCR3-negative and CXCR3-positive naive CD8 T cells. Study-level findings and limits: Cryopreservation partially lowered CXCR3 expression, so most assays used fresh PBMCs. In naive cells, CXCR3-negative and CXCR3-positive subsets had similar TRBV-TRBJ usage; memory cells differed. Diversity was high in both naive subsets and much lower in memory cells.

The libraries of TRB cDNA were constructed through 5' RACE using UMI labels. Each CDR3 protein gets one entry in TCRdb, which reprocessed the 5' RACE reads and gives no DNA. The sample totals around 40,000 distinct CDR3 sequences. Researchers reported sorting every CD8+ T cell subset in triplicate, roughly 290,000 cells per sort. Of note for this clonotype: Its specificity is not known.

The receptor comes from a human donor in good health. Some clones in this sample may be carry-over from other donors' samples. Sequences were obtained from memory CD8+ T cells from blood.

The CDR3 reads CASSNTPGGGTEAFF. The rearrangement uses TRBV7-2 and TRBJ1-1; TCRdb's assignment of TRBD1 cannot be checked, as there is no DNA. Germline V gives CDR1 SGHTA, CDR2 FQGNSA. CDR3 size: 15 residues. The whole variable domain, remainder taken from reference TRBV7-2 and TRBJ1-1, is GAGVSQSPSNKVTEKGKDVELRCDPISGHTALYWYRQSLGQGLEFLIYFQGNSAPDKSGLPSDRFSAERTGGSVSTLTIQRTQQEDSAVYLCASSNTPGGGTEAFFGQGTRLTVV.